This TCR beta chain was found in a study of human T cells and chemical hapten exposure. In the study overall: The study sensitized with 2% DPC on a roughly 2 cm by roughly 2 cm patch of upper inner arm skin. Patients got weekly scalp diphenylcyclopropenone doses over the approximately 23-week study.

Study-wide findings and caveats: Having alopecia, donors may respond immunologically unlike healthy people.

Concerning this clonotype: Antigen specificity is unknown.

The CDR3 runs 12 residues. Losses at the gene ends were 3 bases for V and 7 bases for J; bases not matched to a gene: 3. Germline lookup yields CDR1 DFQATT and CDR2 SNEGSKA (reference sequence). The time point was: patch test 2, 6 weeks after DPC sensitization. Specified treatment: therapeutic diphenylcyclopropenone sensitization with weekly scalp DPC. In the library, unique molecular identifiers were attached to individual cDNA molecules. From the RACE reads, TCRdb called clonotypes with MiXCR, one entry per CDR3 protein. Here the sample spans tens of thousands of distinct CDR3 sequences, approximately 7% being singletons.

The sequenced sample was whole blood, obtained in connection with sensitization to the hapten diphenylcyclopropenone (DPC). This clonotype was obtained from a woman in her 30s with alopecia areata. Some clones in this sample may be carry-over from other donors' samples. The chain has TRBV20-1 and TRBJ1-5; 7 bases match TRBD1. CDR3 DNA: TGCAGTGCTAGTCTACAGGGGCAGCCCCAGCATTTT. Protein: CSASLQGQPQHF.